This T cell receptor (beta chain) stems from a study of beta chain features in type 1 diabetes. Concerning this clone: Its antigen remains unknown.

Isolated RNA was reverse transcribed in full, so expressed TCRB transcripts were sequenced. The protocol was immunoSEQ multiplex PCR, while the TCRdb copy is restricted to in-frame clones and leaves out a portion. The sample lists over 300,000 clones, 8% occurring once. Germline trimming cut 5 bases from V and 3 bases from J; bases unmatched to any gene: 10. Germline lookup yields CDR1 SGHVS and CDR2 FQNEAQ. This CDR3 contains 15 residues. Donors contributed one heparinised blood draw apiece, averaging about 116 mL. General observations from the study: TCRB repertoires of naive, central memory and Treg cells appeared more similar among patients than among healthy donors.

J is TRBJ2-7 and V is TRBV7-8, with 7 bases aligning to TRBD1. This receptor was identified in a woman aged 18-35 years in good health. Sequencing was performed on central memory CD4+ T cells from blood. This CDR3 is CASSPGQRSIYEQYF. The CDR3 coding sequence is TGTGCCAGCAGCCCGGGACAGAGATCGATCTACGAGCAGTACTTC.